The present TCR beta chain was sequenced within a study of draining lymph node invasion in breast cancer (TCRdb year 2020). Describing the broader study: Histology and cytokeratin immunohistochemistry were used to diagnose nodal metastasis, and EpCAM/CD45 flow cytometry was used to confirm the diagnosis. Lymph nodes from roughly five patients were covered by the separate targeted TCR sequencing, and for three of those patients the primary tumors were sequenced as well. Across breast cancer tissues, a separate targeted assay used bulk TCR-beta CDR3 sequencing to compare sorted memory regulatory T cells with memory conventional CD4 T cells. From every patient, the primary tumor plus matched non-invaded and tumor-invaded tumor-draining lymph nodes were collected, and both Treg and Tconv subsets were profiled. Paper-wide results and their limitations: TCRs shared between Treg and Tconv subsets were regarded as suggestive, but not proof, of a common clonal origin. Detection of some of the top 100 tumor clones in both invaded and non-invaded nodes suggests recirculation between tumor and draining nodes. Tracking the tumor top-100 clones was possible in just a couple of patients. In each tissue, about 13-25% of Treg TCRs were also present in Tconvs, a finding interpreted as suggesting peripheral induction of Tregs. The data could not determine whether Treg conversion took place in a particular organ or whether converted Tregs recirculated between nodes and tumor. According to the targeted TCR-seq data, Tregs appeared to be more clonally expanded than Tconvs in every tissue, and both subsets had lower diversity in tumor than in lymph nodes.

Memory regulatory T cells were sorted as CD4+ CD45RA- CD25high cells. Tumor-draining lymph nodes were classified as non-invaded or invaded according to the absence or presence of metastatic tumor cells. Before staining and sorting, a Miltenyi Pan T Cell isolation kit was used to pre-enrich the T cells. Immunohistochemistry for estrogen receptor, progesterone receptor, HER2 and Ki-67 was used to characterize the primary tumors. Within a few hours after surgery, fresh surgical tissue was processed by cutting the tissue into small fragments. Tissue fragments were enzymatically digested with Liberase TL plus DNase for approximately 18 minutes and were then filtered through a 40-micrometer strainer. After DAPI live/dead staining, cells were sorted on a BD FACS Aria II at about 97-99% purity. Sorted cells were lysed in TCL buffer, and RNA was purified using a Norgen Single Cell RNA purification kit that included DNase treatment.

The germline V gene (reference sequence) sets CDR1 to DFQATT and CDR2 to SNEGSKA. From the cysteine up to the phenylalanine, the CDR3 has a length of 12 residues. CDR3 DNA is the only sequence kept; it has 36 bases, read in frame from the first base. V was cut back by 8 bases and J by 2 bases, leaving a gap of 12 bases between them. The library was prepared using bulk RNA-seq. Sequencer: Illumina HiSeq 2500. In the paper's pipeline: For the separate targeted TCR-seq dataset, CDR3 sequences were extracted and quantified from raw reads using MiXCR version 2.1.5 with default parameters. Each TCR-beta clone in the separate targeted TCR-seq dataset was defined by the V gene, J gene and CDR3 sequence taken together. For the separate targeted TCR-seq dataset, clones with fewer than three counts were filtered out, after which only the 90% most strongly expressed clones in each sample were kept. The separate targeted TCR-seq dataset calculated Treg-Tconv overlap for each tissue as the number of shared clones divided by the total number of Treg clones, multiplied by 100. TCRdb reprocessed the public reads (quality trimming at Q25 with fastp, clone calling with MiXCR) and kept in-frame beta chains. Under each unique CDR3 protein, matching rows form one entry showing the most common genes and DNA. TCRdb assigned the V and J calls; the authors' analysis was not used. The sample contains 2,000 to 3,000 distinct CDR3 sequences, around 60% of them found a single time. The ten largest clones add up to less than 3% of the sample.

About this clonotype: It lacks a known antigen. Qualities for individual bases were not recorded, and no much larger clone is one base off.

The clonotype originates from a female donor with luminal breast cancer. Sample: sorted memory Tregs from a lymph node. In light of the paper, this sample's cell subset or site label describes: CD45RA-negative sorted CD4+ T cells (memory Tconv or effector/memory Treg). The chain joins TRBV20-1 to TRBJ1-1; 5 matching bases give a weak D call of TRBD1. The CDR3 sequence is CSPAGSNTEAFF. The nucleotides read TGCAGTCCCGCAGGGTCTAACACTGAAGCTTTCTTT.